Each of the 31 T cell receptor beta chains below was sequenced from the same sample in a study of T cell changes during pregnancy in multiple sclerosis. Libraries were prepared by immunoSEQ multiplex PCR; TCRdb keeps only in-frame clonotypes and omits some of them. The profile shows around 39,000 clones, approximately 90% of them singletons. Here the sequenced sample was CD8+ T cells from peripheral blood mononuclear cells, taken in the first trimester of pregnancy. The receptors come from a female donor with multiple sclerosis, enrolled in a pregnancy study.

V usage is TRBV7-9 and J usage is TRBJ2-7, with D possibly TRBD1 on 5 matching bases. The V and J ends lost 1 base and 4 bases respectively, with 5 bases between them. The CDR3 has 12 residues. Germline V lookup: CDR1 SEHNR, CDR2 FQNEAQ (reference sequence). CDR3 DNA sequence: TGTGCCAGCAGCTTAGGACAGTACGAGCAGTACTTC. Translating gives CASSLGQYEQYF.

The V call is TRBV11-2, the J call TRBJ2-4, with TRBD1 matching over 11 bases. Germline-derived CDR1 and CDR2 are SGHAT and FQNNGV. The CDR3 is 18 amino acids. Trimming removed 3 bases from V and 2 bases from J; junction bases left unmatched: 9. CDR3 sequence: CASSLGTGGLSPKNIQYF. The CDR3 DNA follows: TGTGCCAGCAGCTTGGGGACAGGGGGATTGTCCCCCAAAAACATTCAGTACTTC.

This clone was counted once. The gene calls are TRBV11-2 and TRBJ1-2; no reliable D call. The CDR3 loop spans 12 amino acids. Germline V gene lookup returns CDR1 SGHAT and CDR2 FQNNGV. The V end lost 5 bases, the J end lost 6 bases, and 10 bases lay between the germline ends. The CDR3 sequence is CASSPGGDGYTF. The CDR3 nucleotides are TGTGCCAGCAGCCCGGGAGGCGATGGCTACACCTTC.

V usage is TRBV4-3 and J usage is TRBJ1-1; a weak D match, TRBD1 (5 bases). V dropped 4 bases and J dropped 1 base, with 7 bases sitting between them. The CDR3 is 13 residues long. Germline V CDR1 and CDR2: LGHNA, YSLEER. The CDR3 region has the DNA TGCGCCAGCAGCCTTACAGGGAACACTGAAGCTTTCTTT. As protein: CASSLTGNTEAFF.

This chain connects TRBV6-1 to TRBJ1-5; tentatively, D is TRBD1 (5 bases). CDR3 length: 15 residues. The germline V gene has CDR1 MNHNS and CDR2 SASEGT. The ends were cut back, 2 bases at V and 6 bases at J, with 14 bases in the middle. CDR3 protein: CASSEPAGGVQPQHF. As DNA, the CDR3 is TGTGCCAGCAGTGAACCTGCGGGGGGAGTTCAGCCCCAGCATTTT.

V and J are TRBV5-6 and TRBJ1-2, with a tentative D call TRBD1 (5 bases). The CDR3 length is 12 residues. Germline loops: CDR1 SGHDT, CDR2 YYEEEE. Trimming removed 0 bases from V and 8 bases from J, with 8 bases in between. CDR3 protein: CASSLGGEGYTF. The CDR3 DNA reads TGTGCCAGCAGCTTGGGGGGGGAAGGCTACACCTTC.

The chain recombines TRBV7-2 with TRBJ1-4; 7 positions agree with TRBD1. The germline gives CDR1 SGHTA, CDR2 FQGNSA. The CDR3 covers 18 residues. J gave up 4 bases and V 6 bases, and 17 bases lay outside the gene matches. CDR3 amino acids: CASRSGGTALRGNEKLFF. Written as DNA, the CDR3 is TGTGCCAGCAGATCGGGAGGGACAGCACTTCGGGGTAATGAAAAACTGTTTTTT. The full variable domain, in which reference TRBV7-2 and TRBJ1-4 provide the parts outside the CDR3, is GAGVSQSPSNKVTEKGKDVELRCDPISGHTALYWYRQSLGQGLEFLIYFQGNSAPDKSGLPSDRFSAERTGGSVSTLTIQRTQQEDSAVYLCASRSGGTALRGNEKLFFGSGTQLSVL.

This chain joins TRBV9 and TRBJ2-3; maybe TRBD2 (5 bases). Germline loops: CDR1 SGDLS, CDR2 YYNGEE. This CDR3 comprises 17 residues. With 3 bases removed from V and 2 bases from J, the gap between germline ends came to 19 bases. CDR3 DNA sequence: TGTGCCAGCAGCGACCCCAGTGCGGGTCTCCCCACAGATACGCAGTATTTT. Translating it yields CASSDPSAGLPTDTQYF.

This clone was observed once. The genes are TRBV7-6 and TRBJ2-2; weak D call: TRBD2 (7 bases). The length of the CDR3 is 15 residues. CDR1 SGHVS and CDR2 FNYEAQ come from the germline V gene. V was shortened by 5 bases and J by 6 bases, with 16 bases between the two germline ends. The CDR3 DNA is TGTGCCAGCAGCCCGTCGTGGGGGGGCGCCGGGGAGCTGTTTTTT. Translating it yields CASSPSWGGAGELFF.

This clone has just a few counts. The CDR3 protein is CASSSGLNTEAFF. The CDR3 region has the DNA TGTGCCAGCAGCTCGGGGTTGAACACTGAAGCTTTCTTT. The chain couples TRBV7-3 to TRBJ1-1; D not resolved. V lost 4 bases to trimming and J lost 0 bases, with 6 bases between them. This CDR3 is built from 13 residues. Germline V gene sequence: CDR1 SGHTA, CDR2 FQGTGA. The whole variable domain, filled in from reference TRBV7-3 and TRBJ1-1, reads GAGVSQTPSNKVTEKGKYVELRCDPISGHTALYWYRQSLGQGPEFLIYFQGTGAADDSGLPNDRFFAVRPEGSVSTLKIQRTERGDSAVYLCASSSGLNTEAFFGQGTRLTVV.

J is TRBJ1-2 and V is TRBV5-6; tentatively, D is TRBD1 (6 bases). Germline V gene lookup returns CDR1 SGHDT and CDR2 YYEEEE. The CDR3 extends over 14 amino acids. Trimming removed 4 bases from V and 7 bases from J, with 17 bases in between. In DNA, the CDR3 is TGTGCCAGCAGCATTCTTCTGGGGGCGGGTGGCTACACCTTC. This gives the protein CASSILLGAGGYTF.

The CDR3: CASSYAVGGYEQYF. In nucleotides, the CDR3 is TGTGCCAGCAGCTACGCGGTAGGGGGCTACGAGCAGTACTTC. The chain recombines TRBV11-2 with TRBJ2-7; TRBD1 might be the D (6 bases). There are 14 residues in the CDR3. Germline V gene data show CDR1 as SGHAT and CDR2 as FQNNGV. Between the trimmed V and J ends, which lost 4 bases and 3 bases, there was a span of 13 bases.

The gene calls are TRBV13 and TRBJ1-4; D is uncertain. V was shortened by 5 bases and J by 0 bases, with 7 bases between the two germline ends. This CDR3 comprises 14 residues. Per germline, CDR1 PRHDT and CDR2 FYEKMQ (reference sequence). CDR3 loop: CASSIGTTNEKLFF. The CDR3 DNA is TGTGCCAGCAGCATCGGGACAACTAATGAAAAACTGTTTTTT.

The chain uses TRBV21-1 and TRBJ2-5; TRBD2, the D gene given by the table, was not confirmed from the DNA. TRBV21-1 is deemed a pseudogene. This CDR3 comprises 15 residues. CDR3 DNA: TGTGCCAGCAAGCCCGACCCGGGGAGCCAAGAGACCCAGTACTTC. It encodes CASKPDPGSQETQYF.

A remark on this clone: At the DNA level, this CDR3 is encoded by other sequences in the same sample as well. The CDR3 DNA sequence: TGTGCCAGTAGTATTGGGGGGGGGAACACTGAAGCTTTCTTT. Translating it yields CASSIGGGNTEAFF. The rearrangement uses TRBV19 and TRBJ1-1, with TRBD1 as a possible D gene (5 bases). The CDR3 covers 14 residues. CDR1 is LNHDA, CDR2 SQIVND, per germline (reference sequence). V gave up 3 bases and J gave up 1 base, with 9 bases separating them. The full variable domain, with the rest looked up from reference TRBV19 and TRBJ1-1, is DGGITQSPKYLFRKEGQNVTLSCEQNLNHDAMYWYRQDPGQGLRLIYYSQIVNDFQKGDIAEGYSVSREKKESFPLTVTSAQKNPTAFYLCASSIGGGNTEAFFGQGTRLTVV.

This rearrangement joins TRBV4-2 to TRBJ1-1, with TRBD1 matching over 7 bases. The germline V gene encodes CDR1 LGHNA and CDR2 YNFKEQ. There are 14 residues in the CDR3. The V segment lost 5 bases and the J segment 5 bases; nucleotides outside the gene matches: 8. In DNA, the CDR3 is TGTGCCAGCAGCGAATCTACAGGGGAGACTGAAGCTTTCTTT. Amino acid sequence: CASSESTGETEAFF.

The chain is built from TRBV11-2 and TRBJ2-5; D is uncertain. Germline V lookup: CDR1 SGHAT, CDR2 FQNNGV. V dropped 0 bases and J dropped 1 base, with 6 bases sitting between them. CDR3 size: 14 residues. CDR3 in amino acids: CASSLELIQETQYF. CDR3 nucleotide sequence: TGTGCCAGCAGCTTAGAACTTATCCAAGAGACCCAGTACTTC.

The genes are TRBV7-9 and TRBJ1-6; unclear D gene. The CDR3 is made up of 13 amino acids. Germline CDR1 SEHNR, CDR2 FQNEAQ (reference sequence). Between the trimmed V and J ends, which lost 5 bases and 8 bases, there was a span of 10 bases. The DNA of the CDR3 is TGTGCCAGCAGCCGCCCAGGCGATTCACCCCTCCACTTT. It is translated as CASSRPGDSPLHF.

V gene TRBV4-3 combines with J gene TRBJ2-1; TRBD1 matches at 9 bases. Germline CDR1 LGHNA, CDR2 YSLEER. V gave up 5 bases and J gave up 1 base; unmatched junction bases: 3. The CDR3 covers 15 residues. The CDR3 nucleotides read TGCGCCAGCAGCGACGGGACAGGGTCCTACAATGAGCAGTTCTTC. It translates to CASSDGTGSYNEQFF.

V is TRBV6-1 and J is TRBJ2-7; 7 bases fit TRBD1. The length of the CDR3 is 15 residues. J was trimmed by 0 bases and V by 0 bases; bases with no gene match: 2. Germline V gives CDR1 MNHNS, CDR2 SASEGT. CDR3 nucleotide sequence: TGTGCCAGCAGTGAAGCCGGGGACAGCTCCTACGAGCAGTACTTC. This codes for CASSEAGDSSYEQYF.

This chain connects TRBV5-4 to TRBJ2-5, with D possibly being TRBD2 (6 bases). The CDR3 is made up of 14 amino acids. Germline V gene sequence: CDR1 SGHNT, CDR2 YYREEE (reference sequence). Between the trimmed V and J ends, which lost 3 bases and 5 bases, there was a span of 14 bases. The DNA for the CDR3 is TGTGCCAGCAGCTGGGGAGGACTGGCGGAGACCCAGTACTTC. It yields the protein CASSWGGLAETQYF.

The chain uses TRBV4-1 and TRBJ2-7; perhaps TRBD2 as D (5 bases). V dropped 3 bases and J dropped 2 bases, with 14 bases sitting between them. Germline V gives CDR1 MGHRA, CDR2 YSYEKL. The CDR3 length is 15 residues. The CDR3 sequence: CASSQKEGLTYEQYF. The CDR3 region has the DNA TGCGCCAGCAGCCAGAAAGAAGGACTTACCTACGAGCAGTACTTC.

The genes are TRBV10-3 and TRBJ1-1; no reliable D call. V lost 0 bases to trimming and J lost 3 bases, with 23 bases between them. The CDR3 is made up of 19 amino acids. From germline, CDR1 is ENHRY and CDR2 SYGVKD. In nucleotides, the CDR3 is TGTGCCATCAGTGAGTCAGTCCCGAGGACCGTGGGGAGGTACACTGAAGCTTTCTTT. Encoded protein: CAISESVPRTVGRYTEAFF.

This clone was counted a single time. This chain uses TRBV27 with TRBJ1-1; maybe TRBD1 (5 bases). The CDR3 extends over 13 amino acids. Between the trimmed V and J ends, which lost 2 bases and 6 bases, there was a span of 10 bases. Germline CDR1 MNHEY, CDR2 SMNVEV (reference sequence). The DNA of the CDR3 is TGTGCCAGCAGTTTAGTATGGGGGGCTGAAGCTTTCTTT. This translates into CASSLVWGAEAFF.

The chain couples TRBV7-3 to TRBJ2-2; maybe TRBD1 (6 bases). Germline values: CDR1 SGHTA, CDR2 FQGTGA. The CDR3 extends over 15 amino acids. The ends were cut back, 5 bases at V and 6 bases at J, with 16 bases in the middle. In nucleotides, the CDR3 is TGTGCCAGCAGCCATTATACAGGGTCGGCCGGGGAGCTGTTTTTT. This gives the protein CASSHYTGSAGELFF.

CDR3 DNA: TGTGCCAGCAGTTTAGTGGGCAGCTACGAGCAGTACTTC. This sequence encodes CASSLVGSYEQYF. V and J are TRBV27 and TRBJ2-7; D unresolved. Germline values: CDR1 MNHEY, CDR2 SMNVEV (reference sequence). CDR3 size: 13 residues. Trimming cost V 2 bases and J 3 bases, with 8 bases left between them.

This chain links TRBV9 with TRBJ1-4, with TRBD1 matching 8 bases. Germline V gives CDR1 SGDLS, CDR2 YYNGEE. With 4 bases clipped from V and 3 bases from J, the junction kept 2 bases outside the gene matches. This CDR3 is built from 14 residues. The CDR3 loop is CASSQTGANEKLFF. The CDR3 nucleotides are TGTGCCAGCAGCCAGACAGGGGCTAATGAAAAACTGTTTTTT.

This chain joins TRBV4-2 and TRBJ2-1, with 8 bases aligning to TRBD2. Germline V gene data show CDR1 as LGHNA and CDR2 as YNFKEQ. V was pared by 1 base and J by 4 bases, with 6 bases of the junction left unmatched. The CDR3 loop spans 16 amino acids. The CDR3 here is CASSQALAELYNEQFF. DNA of the CDR3: TGTGCCAGCAGCCAAGCACTAGCGGAGTTATACAATGAGCAGTTCTTC.

Regarding this clone: Within the sample, other DNA sequences also encode this same CDR3. This chain links TRBV4-1 with TRBJ2-7; perhaps TRBD1 as D (5 bases). Germline V lookup: CDR1 MGHRA, CDR2 YSYEKL. The CDR3 has 12 residues. Trimming cost V 4 bases and J 4 bases, with 8 bases left between them. CDR3 DNA sequence: TGCGCCAGCAGCCCTCAGGGATACGAGCAGTACTTC. Protein: CASSPQGYEQYF.

The chain joins TRBV6-6 to TRBJ1-4, with 11 positions matching TRBD1. The CDR3 is made up of 16 amino acids. Germline lookup yields CDR1 MNHNY and CDR2 SVGAGI (reference sequence). The V and J ends lost 5 bases and 8 bases, in that order; junction bases with no gene match: 10. The CDR3 DNA follows: TGTGCCAGCAGTGGCCTAGGACAGGGGGCCGGGGAAAAACTGTTTTTT. Encoded protein: CASSGLGQGAGEKLFF.

This sequence joins TRBV5-4 and TRBJ1-3; tentatively, D is TRBD1 (5 bases). This CDR3 is 15 amino acids long. Trimming removed 0 bases from V and 0 bases from J, with 7 bases in between. The V gene's germline CDR1 is SGHNT and CDR2 YYREEE (reference sequence). The CDR3 DNA is TGTGCCAGCAGCTTGGCGGGGGGCTCTGGAAACACCATATATTTT. Protein: CASSLAGGSGNTIYF.